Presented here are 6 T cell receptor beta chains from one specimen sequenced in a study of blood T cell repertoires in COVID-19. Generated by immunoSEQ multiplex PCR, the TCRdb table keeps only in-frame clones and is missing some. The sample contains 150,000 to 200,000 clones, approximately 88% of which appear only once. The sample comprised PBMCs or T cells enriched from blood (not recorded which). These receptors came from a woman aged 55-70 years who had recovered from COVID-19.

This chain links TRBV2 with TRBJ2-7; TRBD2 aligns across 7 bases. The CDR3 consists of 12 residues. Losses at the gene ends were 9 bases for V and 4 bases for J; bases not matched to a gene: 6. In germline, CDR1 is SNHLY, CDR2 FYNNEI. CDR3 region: CASSSGRYEQYF. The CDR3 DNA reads TGTGCCAGTAGTAGCGGGCGATACGAGCAGTACTTC.

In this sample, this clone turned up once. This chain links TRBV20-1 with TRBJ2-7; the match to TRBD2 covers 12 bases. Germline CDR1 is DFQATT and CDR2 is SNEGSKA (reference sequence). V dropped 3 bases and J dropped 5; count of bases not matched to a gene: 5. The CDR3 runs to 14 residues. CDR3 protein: CSASHRLAGDEQYF. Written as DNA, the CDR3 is TGCAGTGCTAGTCACCGACTAGCGGGAGACGAGCAGTACTTC.

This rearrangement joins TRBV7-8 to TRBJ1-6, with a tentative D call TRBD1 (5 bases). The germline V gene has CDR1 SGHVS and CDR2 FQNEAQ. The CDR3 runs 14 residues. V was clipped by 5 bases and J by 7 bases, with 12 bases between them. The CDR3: CASSQDTKNSPLHF. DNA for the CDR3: TGTGCCAGCAGCCAGGACACCAAAAATTCACCCCTCCACTTT.

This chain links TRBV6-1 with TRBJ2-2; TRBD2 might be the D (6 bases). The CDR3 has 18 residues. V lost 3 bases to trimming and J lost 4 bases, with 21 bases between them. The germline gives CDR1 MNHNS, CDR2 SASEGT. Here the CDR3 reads CASSEASPGGTSTGELFF. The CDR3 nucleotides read TGTGCCAGCAGTGAGGCGTCCCCTGGGGGGACGAGCACCGGGGAGCTGTTTTTT.

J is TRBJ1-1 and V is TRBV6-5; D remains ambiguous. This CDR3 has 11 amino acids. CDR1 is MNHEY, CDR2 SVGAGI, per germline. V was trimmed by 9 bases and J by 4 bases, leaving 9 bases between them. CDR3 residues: CASRSRTEAFF. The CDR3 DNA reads TGTGCCAGTCGCAGTCGCACTGAAGCTTTCTTT.

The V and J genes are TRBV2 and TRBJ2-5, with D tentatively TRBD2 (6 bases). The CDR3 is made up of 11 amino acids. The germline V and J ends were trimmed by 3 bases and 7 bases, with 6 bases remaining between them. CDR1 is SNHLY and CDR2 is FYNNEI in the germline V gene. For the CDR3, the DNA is TGTGCCAGCAGTGACGGGGGGACCCAGTACTTC. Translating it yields CASSDGGTQYF.